Only one count was recorded for the clone carrying this T cell receptor beta chain. In Seattle, patients joined the study during active infection and were tracked longitudinally. This specimen belongs to a study of blood T cell repertoires in COVID-19. Study-level background: Researchers got acute and convalescent COVID-19 samples from the United States, Italy and Spain.

The CDR3 is 16 residues long. Looked up from germline, CDR1 is MDHEN and CDR2 is SYDVKM. V was shortened by 6 bases and J by 7 bases, with 19 bases between the two germline ends. Original processing methods: Counts of nucleated cells, estimated from reference gene primer amplification, were obtained. Clones were read by immunoSEQ multiplex PCR, and TCRdb kept only the in-frame ones, dropping some. The V and J calls and clone size come from that table; D and trimming were worked out from the DNA. The sample lists a few hundred thousand clones; less than 90% were seen once. The sequence was collected from a woman of 80 years or more with COVID-19, enrolled during active disease. The sample comprised peripheral blood. V is TRBV28 and J is TRBJ1-6; perhaps TRBD1 as D (5 bases). CDR3 coding DNA: TGTGCCAGCAGACGGAGGGAGACGGGGCAAAATTCACCCCTCCACTTT. This gives the protein CASRRRETGQNSPLHF.